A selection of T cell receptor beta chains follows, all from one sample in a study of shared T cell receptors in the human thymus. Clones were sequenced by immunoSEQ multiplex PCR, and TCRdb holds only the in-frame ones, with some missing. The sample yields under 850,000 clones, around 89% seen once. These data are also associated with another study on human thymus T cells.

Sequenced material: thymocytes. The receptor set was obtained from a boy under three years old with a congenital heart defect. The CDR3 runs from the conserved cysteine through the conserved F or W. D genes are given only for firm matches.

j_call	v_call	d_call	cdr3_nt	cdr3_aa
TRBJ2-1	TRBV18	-	TGTGCCAGCTCACCATTTCGGGATATAACGAATGAGCAGTTCTTC	CASSPFRDITNEQFF
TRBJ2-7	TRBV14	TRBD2	TGTGCCAGCAGCCGCCTAGCCGGGACTAGCGGGAGGGCCGGCTACGAGCAGTACTTC	CASSRLAGTSGRAGYEQYF
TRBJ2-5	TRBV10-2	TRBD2	TGCGCCAGCAGTGAGCCCTGGACTAGCGCCACTGTCGGGGAGACCCAGTACTTC	CASSEPWTSATVGETQYF
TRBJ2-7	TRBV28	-	TGTGCCAGCAGCCCGAACTTCCGCACCTACGAGCAGTACTTC	CASSPNFRTYEQYF
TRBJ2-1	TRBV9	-	TGTGCCAGCAGCGTAGGGGCGGGATCCCGATACAATGAGCAGTTCTTC	CASSVGAGSRYNEQFF
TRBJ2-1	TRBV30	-	TGTGCCTGGAGTGTACTACGGGGTTATGAGCAGTTCTTC	CAWSVLRGYEQFF
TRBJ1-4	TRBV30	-	TGTGCCTGGAGTGTAAGGGGGGGGCCGGTTGGAGAAAAACTGTTTTTT	CAWSVRGGPVGEKLFF
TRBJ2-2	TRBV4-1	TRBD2	TGCGCCAGCAGCCAAGAAAAAGCGGGAGGGGACACCGGGGAGCTGTTTTTT	CASSQEKAGGDTGELFF
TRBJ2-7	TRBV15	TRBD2	TGTGCCACCAGCAGAGGGCCGACTAGCGGGAAACCCTACGAGCAGTACTTC	CATSRGPTSGKPYEQYF
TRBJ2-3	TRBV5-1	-	TGCGCCAGCAGCCGGCGGACAGATACGCAGTATTTT	CASSRRTDTQYF
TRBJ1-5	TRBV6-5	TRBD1	TGTGCCAGCAGTTCCGACTCGGGACAGGGGAATCAGCCCCAGCATTTT	CASSSDSGQGNQPQHF